These T cell receptor beta chains were read from a single sample in a study of cytomegalovirus exposure and HLA in healthy donors. The method was immunoSEQ multiplex PCR; TCRdb's version includes in-frame clones alone and lacks a portion of them. This sample has about 200,000 clones; 70% occur once, and the top ten carry approximately 2.5%. The sample taken for sequencing was PBMCs. Every receptor here comes from a man aged 35-49 years in good health and CMV-seropositive. CDR3s include the opening cysteine and the closing phenylalanine or tryptophan. A D gene is named only where the DNA matches it firmly. The size field is filled for only some rows; it gives once, few, many or a size class.

TRBJ2-3 . TRBV4-2 . TGTGCCAGCAGCCAAGTGGGGGCAACAGATACGCAGTATTTT CASSQVGATDTQYF
TRBJ1-5 . TRBV28 . TGTGCCAGCAGTTTCGGGTCCCGTCCGCCCCAGCATTTT CASSFGSRPPQHF
TRBJ1-2 TRBD1 TRBV6-1 . TGTGCCAGCAGCTTAGACAGGGGGCGGTTCTATGGCTACACCTTC CASSLDRGRFYGYTF
TRBJ2-5 . TRBV9 . TGTGCCAGCAGCGTAGGTTCCGGGGGGCTAACACGAGAGACCCAGTACTTC CASSVGSGGLTRETQYF
TRBJ1-5 . TRBV2 few TGTGCCAGCAGGAAGAGTACTACTAATCAGCCCCAGCATTTT CASRKSTTNQPQHF
TRBJ1-4 . TRBV5-1 . TGCGCCAGCAGCTTCTCCCCAGAACGTGAAAAACTGTTTTTT CASSFSPEREKLFF
TRBJ2-5 . TRBV7-2 . TGTGCCAGCAGCTTAGCGGGGGGGCTGAAAGAGACCCAGTACTTC CASSLAGGLKETQYF
TRBJ1-1 TRBD1 TRBV5-5 . TGTGCCAGCAGCTGGACAGGGATGAACACTGAAGCTTTCTTT CASSWTGMNTEAFF
TRBJ1-2 . TRBV4-1 few TGCGCCAGCAGCCAACCGGACGGGAGGGGAGATGGCTACACCTTC CASSQPDGRGDGYTF
TRBJ2-7 TRBD2 TRBV18 . TGTGCCAGCTCACCACGGGGGGGCTACGAGCAGTACTTC CASSPRGGYEQYF
TRBJ2-2 . TRBV27 few TGTGCCAGCAGCTGGAGGGGCGGGGAGCTGTTTTTT CASSWRGGELFF